The clone carrying this TCR beta chain has at least ten counts. Its antigen is not known. Other DNA sequences from this sample encode an identical CDR3 as well. The data belong to a study of metastatic and nonmetastatic thyroid tumors. Study as a whole: Peripheral blood and tumor or nodule samples from malignant and benign thyroid patients were compared.

Germline loops: CDR1 LGHNA, CDR2 YNFKEQ. This CDR3 region has 18 residues. The V gene end was trimmed by 1 base and the J gene end by 4 bases; junction bases not matched to a gene: 10. Patients had received no treatment of any kind before thyroid surgery. TCRdb re-called clones via MiXCR from the PCR reads. The sample includes roughly 61,000 clones, just over 4% of them seen just once. General study results and limits: Versus benign nodules, malignant thyroid tumors reportedly had significantly higher TCR beta diversity, in blood and tumor.

The sequencing input was blood. V usage is TRBV4-2 and J usage is TRBJ2-1, with 10 bases identical to TRBD2. The clonotype was recovered from a female donor with papillary thyroid cancer or a benign thyroid nodule (not recorded which). Some clones in this sample may be carry-over from other donors' samples. CDR3 coding DNA: TGTGCCAGCAGCCAAGTCCCCGGTGGGACTAGCGCTTACAATGAGCAGTTCTTC. Translated, it gives CASSQVPGGTSAYNEQFF.